The clone carrying this TCR beta chain was detected only a few times. The sample originates from a study of CD8+CD57+ T cells in acquired aplastic anemia. Overall study context: When averaged, DNA from sorted CD4+ and CD8+ cells came to 3 to 3.5 ug.

Only patients with CD8+CD57+ cell expansion on flow cytometry were chosen for sequencing. Genomic DNA, the template, was used for profiling of the TCR beta VDJ and CDR3. MiXCR, applied by TCRdb to the reads, yields one record per CDR3 protein. The sample includes roughly 280,000 distinct CDR3 sequences, 56% of them seen just once. The sequence was collected from a human donor with aplastic anemia. Material for sequencing was sorted CD4+, CD8+, or CD8+CD57+ T cells (not recorded which) from PBMCs.

The CDR3 nucleotides are TGTGCCAGCAGCCTACTAGCGGTTGAGCAGTACTTC. Translating gives CASSLLAVEQYF. J is TRBJ2-7 and V is TRBV7-9; 8 nucleotides align to TRBD2. Trimming at V came to 5 bases and at J to 7 bases, leaving 4 bases not matched to a gene. In germline, CDR1 is SEHNR, CDR2 FQNEAQ (reference sequence). The CDR3 has 12 amino acids.